This TCR beta chain was recovered during a study of T cell responses to AZD1222 COVID-19 vaccine. Points from the study as a whole: The sample set comprised mostly white British donors with more females, and clonal diversity was possibly underestimated. An increase in Spike-specific TCR breadth and depth was observed after two AZD1222 doses.

Germline CDR1 is DFQATT and CDR2 is SNEGSKA (reference sequence). The V end was cut by 3 bases, the J end by 8 bases, with 17 bases between. This CDR3 is 14 amino acids long. The method was immunoSEQ multiplex PCR; TCRdb's version includes in-frame clones alone and lacks a portion of them. The table records 150,000 to 170,000 clones, roughly nine tenths of them present only once. Concerning this clone itself: The antigen remains undetermined.

The chain joins TRBV20-1 to TRBJ2-1; D possibly corresponds to TRBD2 (5 bases). The specimen was peripheral blood, collected on day 0 of AZD1222 vaccination. The sequence derives from an adult in good health. The DNA for the CDR3 is TGCAGTGCTAGTTCGGGATCACGCAGCCATGAGCAGTTCTTC. Its translation: CSASSGSRSHEQFF.